The 9 T cell receptor beta chains in this list originate from one sample, sequenced in a study of control samples from healthy donors and cancer patients. The method was immunoSEQ multiplex PCR; TCRdb's version includes in-frame clones alone and lacks a portion of them. This table has 150,000 to 200,000 clones, approximately 96% appearing once. The sequencing sample was made of blood. The receptors were gathered from a woman in her twenties or thirties in good health.

CDR3 DNA: TGTGCCAGCAGCTTAGCGCCCAGGGCTATCAACAATGAGCAGTTCTTC. Encoded protein: CASSLAPRAINNEQFF. The V call is TRBV7-6, the J call TRBJ2-1; tentative D call: TRBD1 (5 bases). CDR1 is SGHVS, CDR2 FNYEAQ, per germline. The germline V and J ends were trimmed by 0 bases and 5 bases, with 14 bases remaining between them. CDR3 length: 16 amino acids.

This chain links TRBV5-6 with TRBJ2-1; TRBD1 agrees at 8 bases. Germline lookup yields CDR1 SGHDT and CDR2 YYEEEE. There are 16 residues in the CDR3. The V gene end was trimmed by 0 bases and the J gene end by 7 bases; junction bases not matched to a gene: 9. The CDR3, as DNA: TGTGCCAGCAGCTTGGGTCCCGGACAGGGTACGAATGAGCAGTTCTTC. Amino acids: CASSLGPGQGTNEQFF. Filled out from reference TRBV5-6 and TRBJ2-1, the complete variable domain reads DAGVTQSPTHLIKTRGQQVTLRCSPKSGHDTVSWYQQALGQGPQFIFQYYEEEERQRGNFPDRFSGHQFPNYSSELNVNALLLGDSALYLCASSLGPGQGTNEQFFGPGTRLTVL.

This chain links TRBV27 with TRBJ1-5, with D possibly matching TRBD1 (6 bases). This CDR3 spans 16 amino acids. Trimming took 5 bases from V and 6 from J, leaving 20 bases between them. Germline V gene data show CDR1 as MNHEY and CDR2 as SMNVEV (reference sequence). In DNA, the CDR3 is TGTGCCAGCAGTGACTACAGGGCCGGGGGTGGTCAGCCCCAGCATTTT. As protein: CASSDYRAGGGQPQHF.

A single count supports this clone. The chain joins TRBV5-1 to TRBJ1-5; D gene ambiguous. V was cut by 4 bases and J by 1 base, with 12 bases left in between. In germline, CDR1 is SGHRS, CDR2 YFSETQ. The CDR3 runs 15 residues. In nucleotides, the CDR3 is TGCGCCAGCAGCGAGGATGGGCTGAGCAATCAGCCCCAGCATTTT. Encoded protein: CASSEDGLSNQPQHF.

The rearrangement links TRBV27 to TRBJ1-4; D gene unclear. The CDR3 has 14 amino acids. Trimming left V 5 bases short and J 8 bases short, with 15 bases between. Germline lookup yields CDR1 MNHEY and CDR2 SMNVEV (reference sequence). CDR3 sequence: CASSRRSQREKLFF. As DNA, the CDR3 is TGTGCCAGCAGTAGGAGGAGCCAGCGAGAAAAACTGTTTTTT.

This rearrangement joins TRBV6-2 or TRBV6-3 to TRBJ2-7; 13 nucleotides line up with TRBD2. Germline V gene sequence: CDR1 MNHEY, CDR2 SVGEGT. The CDR3 extends over 17 amino acids. After removal of 1 base from V and 4 bases from J, the junction contained 7 bases not matched to a gene. The CDR3 DNA is TGTGCCAGCAGTTACTTCCTCCTGACTAGCGGGGGGTACGAGCAGTACTTC. Translating gives CASSYFLLTSGGYEQYF.

V and J are TRBV7-9 and TRBJ2-3; D may match TRBD1 or TRBD2 (5 bases each). V dropped 5 bases and J dropped 0 bases, with 9 bases sitting between them. The CDR3 is 14 residues long. Germline V CDR1 and CDR2: SEHNR, FQNEAQ (reference sequence). The CDR3, as DNA: TGTGCCAGCAGCCCAGGGACCAGCACAGATACGCAGTATTTT. Amino acids: CASSPGTSTDTQYF.

The rearrangement joins TRBV9 to TRBJ2-1; D may be TRBD1 or TRBD2 (5 bases each). V dropped 0 bases and J dropped 9 bases, with 13 bases sitting between them. Germline V gene sequence: CDR1 SGDLS, CDR2 YYNGEE. The CDR3 has 14 amino acids. The CDR3 spells CASSVVGTLGEQFF. The CDR3 DNA reads TGTGCCAGCAGCGTAGTTGGGACCCTGGGTGAGCAGTTCTTC.

This clone was counted a single time. The J gene is TRBJ2-1, the V gene TRBV29-1, with TRBD2 matching over 11 bases. Germline V gene sequence: CDR1 SQVTM, CDR2 ANQGSEA. V lost 3 bases and J lost 4; bases outside the gene matches: 11. The CDR3 sequence is 17 residues long. DNA of the CDR3: TGCAGCGTTGAGGGGTCAGGGGGGACTAGCGGATACAATGAGCAGTTCTTC. This sequence encodes CSVEGSGGTSGYNEQFF.